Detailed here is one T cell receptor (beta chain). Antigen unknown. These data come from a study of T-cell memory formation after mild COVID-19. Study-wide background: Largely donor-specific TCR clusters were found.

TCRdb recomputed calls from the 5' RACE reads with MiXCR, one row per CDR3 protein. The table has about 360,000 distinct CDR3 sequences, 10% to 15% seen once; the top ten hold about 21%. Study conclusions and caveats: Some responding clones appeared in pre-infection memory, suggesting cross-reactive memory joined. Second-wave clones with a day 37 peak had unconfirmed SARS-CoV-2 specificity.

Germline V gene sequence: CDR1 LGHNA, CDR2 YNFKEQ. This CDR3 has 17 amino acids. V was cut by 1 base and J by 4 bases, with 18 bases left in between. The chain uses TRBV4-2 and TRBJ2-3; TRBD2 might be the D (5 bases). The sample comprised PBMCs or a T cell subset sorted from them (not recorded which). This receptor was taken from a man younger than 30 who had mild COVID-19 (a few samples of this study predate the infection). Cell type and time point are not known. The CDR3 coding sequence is TGTGCCAGCAGCCAAGGCCACCGGACTCAGGTCGCAGATACGCAGTATTTT. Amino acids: CASSQGHRTQVADTQYF.